The clone carrying this T cell receptor (beta chain) was seen only once. The antigen is unknown. Only in-frame clones appear in the TCRdb table, and some are missing; sequencing was by immunoSEQ multiplex PCR. The repertoire includes some 56,000 clones, around 94% of them detected once, and roughly 1.1% sits in the top ten. The data stem from a study of cytomegalovirus exposure and HLA in healthy donors. Study-level background: The 550 to 800 first-cohort repertoires and the 130 or so validation repertoires shared the same platform, a later analysis reported. Study-wide results and limits: It was confirmed in vitro that a few of the CMV-associated chains were specific for CMV antigens.

Germline V gives CDR1 PRHDT, CDR2 FYEKMQ (reference sequence). Germline trimming cut 5 bases from V and 4 bases from J; bases unmatched to any gene: 11. This CDR3 comprises 16 residues. Sequenced input: PBMCs. This TCR was recovered from a young man in good health and CMV-seronegative. The chain uses TRBV13 and TRBJ2-3; 8 positions match TRBD1. CDR3 nucleotide sequence: TGTGCCAGCAGCCCCCCAGGGGGCTCGGGATCAGATACGCAGTATTTT. This codes for CASSPPGGSGSDTQYF.